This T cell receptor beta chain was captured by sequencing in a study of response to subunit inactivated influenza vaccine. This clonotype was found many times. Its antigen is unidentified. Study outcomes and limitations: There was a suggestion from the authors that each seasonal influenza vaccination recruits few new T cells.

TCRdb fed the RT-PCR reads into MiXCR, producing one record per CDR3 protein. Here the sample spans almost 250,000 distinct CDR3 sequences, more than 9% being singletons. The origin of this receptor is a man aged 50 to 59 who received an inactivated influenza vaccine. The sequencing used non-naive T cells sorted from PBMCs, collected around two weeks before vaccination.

The CDR3 nucleotides are TGTGCCAGCTTGACAGGGGGCGCCAACTATGGCTACACCTTC. The encoded protein is CASLTGGANYGYTF. The rearrangement uses TRBV6-1 and TRBJ1-2; TRBD1 agrees at 10 bases. Per germline, CDR1 MNHNS and CDR2 SASEGT. The V and J ends lost 8 bases and 2 bases, in that order; junction bases with no gene match: 5. The CDR3 sequence is 14 residues long.